Below are 19 T cell receptor beta chains sequenced from a single sample in a study of cytomegalovirus exposure and HLA in healthy donors. The study ran its PCR with 60 Vbeta and 13 Jbeta primers. Using immunoSEQ multiplex PCR, the repertoire was profiled, and TCRdb retains in-frame clones only, with some absent. Seen here are about 120,000 clones, about 80% observed once, and the top ten hold around 3.3%. The source material was PBMCs. All receptors derive from a male donor in good health and CMV-seronegative.

The chain is built from TRBV6-5 and TRBJ1-1; TRBD1 is a possible D gene (5 bases). Germline loops: CDR1 MNHEY, CDR2 SVGAGI. Trimming removed 0 bases from V and 4 bases from J, with 6 bases in between. The CDR3 has 13 residues. CDR3 DNA: TGTGCCAGCAGTTACTCGGGGGGCACTGAAGCTTTCTTT. Its protein product is CASSYSGGTEAFF.

This chain uses TRBV19 with TRBJ1-1; D remains unclear. V was cut by 6 bases and J by 4 bases, with 18 bases left in between. There are 15 residues in the CDR3. The germline V gene encodes CDR1 LNHDA and CDR2 SQIVND (reference sequence). The CDR3 sequence: CASRRSRLKGTEAFF. CDR3 bases: TGTGCCAGTAGGAGGTCACGGCTCAAAGGCACTGAAGCTTTCTTT.

The V and J genes are TRBV30 and TRBJ1-5; perhaps TRBD1 as D (6 bases). The CDR3 runs to 16 residues. Germline lookup yields CDR1 GTSNPN and CDR2 SVGIG (reference sequence). Trimming took 2 bases from V and 0 from J, leaving 14 bases between them. CDR3 residues: CAWSRGLGGSNQPQHF. The CDR3 DNA reads TGTGCCTGGAGTAGGGGTTTAGGGGGTAGCAATCAGCCCCAGCATTTT.

J is TRBJ1-4 and V is TRBV4-1; no clear D. Between the trimmed V and J ends, which lost 5 bases and 0 bases, there was a span of 7 bases. From germline, CDR1 is MGHRA and CDR2 YSYEKL. The CDR3 consists of 14 residues. CDR3 sequence: CASSIFSTNEKLFF. CDR3 nucleotides: TGCGCCAGCAGCATTTTCTCAACTAATGAAAAACTGTTTTTT.

This clone showed up just once. The chain is built from TRBV2 and TRBJ2-3; D is unresolved. V gave up 8 bases and J gave up 5 bases, with 11 bases separating them. Germline CDR1 SNHLY, CDR2 FYNNEI. The CDR3 is 12 amino acids. The CDR3 loop reads CASGRLGDTQYF. CDR3 sequence (DNA): TGTGCCAGCGGTAGACTGGGAGATACGCAGTATTTT.

This sequence joins TRBV30 and TRBJ1-3; D gene unclear. The V gene's germline CDR1 is GTSNPN and CDR2 SVGIG (reference sequence). The ends were cut back, 0 bases at V and 4 bases at J, with 13 bases in the middle. The CDR3 contains 15 residues. The CDR3 loop is CAWSVPYPGGNTIYF. The CDR3 DNA is TGTGCCTGGAGTGTCCCCTATCCGGGGGGAAACACCATATATTTT.

The V call is TRBV5-1, the J call TRBJ1-4; 9 bases fit TRBD1. CDR1 is SGHRS and CDR2 is YFSETQ in the germline V gene. V lost 4 bases to trimming and J lost 7 bases; unmatched junction nucleotides: 5. The CDR3 runs 14 residues. CDR3 nucleotide sequence: TGCGCCAGCAGCCCGGGACAGGGTGGTGAAAAACTGTTTTTT. Encoded protein: CASSPGQGGEKLFF.

The chain links TRBV30 to TRBJ1-5, with TRBD1 identical over 10 bases. Germline loops: CDR1 GTSNPN, CDR2 SVGIG (reference sequence). There are 17 residues in the CDR3. The ends lost 0 bases at V and 2 bases at J; junction bases unmatched: 7. This CDR3 reads CAWSVGVGTGGNQPQHF. CDR3 nucleotide sequence: TGTGCCTGGAGTGTTGGAGTGGGGACAGGGGGCAATCAGCCCCAGCATTTT.

The J gene is TRBJ2-1, the V gene TRBV6-5, with D maybe TRBD2 (7 bases). Germline V gene sequence: CDR1 MNHEY, CDR2 SVGAGI. The CDR3 consists of 15 residues. V gave up 6 bases and J gave up 8 bases, with 20 bases separating them. This CDR3 is CASSPLAAQGYEQFF. CDR3 nucleotides: TGTGCCAGCAGCCCCCTAGCGGCCCAGGGGTATGAGCAGTTCTTC.

This clone has only one observation. V usage is TRBV5-1 and J usage is TRBJ1-6; maybe TRBD1 (5 bases). Germline CDR1 is SGHRS and CDR2 is YFSETQ. Trimming cost V 4 bases and J 9 bases, with 11 bases left between them. This CDR3 is built from 13 residues. The chain's CDR3 is CASSPTGISPLHF. CDR3 DNA sequence: TGCGCCAGCAGCCCTACAGGAATTTCACCCCTCCACTTT. Full variable domain (missing parts from reference TRBV5-1 and TRBJ1-6): KAGVTQTPRYLIKTRGQQVTLSCSPISGHRSVSWYQQTPGQGLQFLFEYFSETQRNKGNFPGRFSGRQFSNSRSEMNVSTLELGDSALYLCASSPTGISPLHFGNGTRLTVT.

The V and J genes are TRBV6-4 and TRBJ1-1, with D tentatively TRBD1 (5 bases). Germline CDR1 reads MRHNA; CDR2 reads SNTAGT. Trimming took off 6 bases at V and 2 bases at J, with 16 bases between the two ends. The CDR3 is 15 residues long. CDR3 region: CASRRDSLVNTEAFF. The CDR3 DNA reads as TGTGCCAGCAGGCGTGACAGTCTCGTTAACACTGAAGCTTTCTTT.

The V and J genes are TRBV11-2 and TRBJ2-1; D is ambiguous. Germline V gene sequence: CDR1 SGHAT, CDR2 FQNNGV. This CDR3 has 16 amino acids. V lost 1 base and J lost 0, with 10 bases in between. The DNA of the CDR3 is TGTGCCAGCAGCTTAGGCCTCGCGAGCTCCTACAATGAGCAGTTCTTC. Protein sequence: CASSLGLASSYNEQFF. Looking up the rest from reference TRBV11-2 and TRBJ2-1 gives the full variable domain: EAGVAQSPRYKIIEKRQSVAFWCNPISGHATLYWYQQILGQGPKLLIQFQNNGVVDDSQLPKDRFSAERLKGVDSTLKIQPAKLEDSAVYLCASSLGLASSYNEQFFGPGTRLTVL.

This chain connects TRBV13 to TRBJ1-2; 12 bases fit TRBD1. The germline CDR1 and CDR2 sequences are PRHDT and FYEKMQ (reference sequence). The CDR3 is 16 amino acids. The V and J ends lost 5 bases and 8 bases, in that order; junction bases with no gene match: 12. The CDR3 sequence is CASSATGTGGGLGYTF. CDR3 bases: TGTGCCAGCAGCGCCACCGGGACAGGGGGCGGTCTGGGCTACACCTTC.

The CDR3 protein is CASSLFSFRDRGQETQYF. The CDR3 DNA sequence: TGTGCCAGCAGCTTATTCAGCTTTCGCGACAGGGGGCAAGAGACCCAGTACTTC. The chain joins TRBV7-9 to TRBJ2-5; 9 positions match TRBD1. Per the germline V gene, CDR1 is SEHNR and CDR2 is FQNEAQ (reference sequence). V shed 2 bases and J 2 bases; nucleotides not matched to a gene: 12. This CDR3 contains 18 residues.

The chain is built from TRBV9 and TRBJ2-1; 11 bases are a match to TRBD2. The V gene end was trimmed by 0 bases and the J gene end by 12 bases; junction bases not matched to a gene: 8. The CDR3 length is 15 residues. Per germline, CDR1 SGDLS and CDR2 YYNGEE. DNA for the CDR3: TGTGCCAGCAGCGTAGATACTAGCGGGGGCCTGGGGCAGTTCTTC. Its protein product is CASSVDTSGGLGQFF.

This clone was seen once. The chain carries TRBV5-1 and TRBJ2-1, with 7 bases lining up with TRBD2. V lost 5 bases to trimming and J lost 6 bases; unmatched junction nucleotides: 14. This CDR3 is built from 16 residues. CDR1 and CDR2 (germline): SGHRS, YFSETQ. Here the CDR3 reads CASSTKTSGIANEQFF. The CDR3 coding sequence is TGCGCCAGCAGTACGAAAACCAGCGGGATTGCCAATGAGCAGTTCTTC.

This chain uses TRBV6-5 with TRBJ1-5; TRBD1 matches at 8 bases. The length of the CDR3 is 15 residues. CDR1 and CDR2 (germline): MNHEY, SVGAGI. Unmatched junction bases numbered 7, after V lost 2 bases and J lost 7 bases. The chain's CDR3 is CASSYVDRERQPQHF. For the CDR3, the DNA is TGTGCCAGCAGTTACGTGGACAGGGAGCGGCAGCCCCAGCATTTT.

This clone was counted a few times. The chain uses TRBV5-5 and TRBJ1-5, with D possibly TRBD1 on 6 matching bases. V was cut by 0 bases and J by 7 bases, with 14 bases left in between. There are 15 residues in the CDR3. CDR1 is SGHKS and CDR2 is YYEKEE in the germline V gene (reference sequence). The CDR3 DNA follows: TGTGCCAGCAGCTTGGGGGGGCAAAGACGGCAGCCCCAGCATTTT. It translates to CASSLGGQRRQPQHF.

V gene TRBV2 combines with J gene TRBJ2-7; 8 bases fit TRBD1. From germline, CDR1 is SNHLY and CDR2 FYNNEI. The CDR3 is made up of 12 amino acids. V shed 7 bases, J shed 2 bases, and the junction held 1 base outside the gene matches. CDR3 residues: CASMDRAYEQYF. The DNA for the CDR3 is TGTGCCAGCATGGACAGGGCCTACGAGCAGTACTTC.